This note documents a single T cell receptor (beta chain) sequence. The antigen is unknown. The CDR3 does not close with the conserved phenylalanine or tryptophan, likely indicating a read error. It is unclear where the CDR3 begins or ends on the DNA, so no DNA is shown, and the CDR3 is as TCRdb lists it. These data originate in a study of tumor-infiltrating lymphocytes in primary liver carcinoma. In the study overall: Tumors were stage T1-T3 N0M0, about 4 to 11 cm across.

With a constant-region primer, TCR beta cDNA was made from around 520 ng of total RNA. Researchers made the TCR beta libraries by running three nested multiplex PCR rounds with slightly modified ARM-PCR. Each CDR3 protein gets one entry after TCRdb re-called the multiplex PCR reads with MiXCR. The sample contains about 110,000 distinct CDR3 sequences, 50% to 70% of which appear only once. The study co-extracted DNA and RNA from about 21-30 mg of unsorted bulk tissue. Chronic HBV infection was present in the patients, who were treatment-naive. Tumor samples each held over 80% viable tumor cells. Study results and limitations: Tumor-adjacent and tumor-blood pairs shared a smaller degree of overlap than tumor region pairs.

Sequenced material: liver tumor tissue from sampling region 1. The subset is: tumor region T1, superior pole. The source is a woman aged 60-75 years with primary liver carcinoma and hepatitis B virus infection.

The CDR3 loop is CASSPGLA. The chain is built from TRBV11-2 and TRBJ2-3; TRBD2, as called in the table, went unchecked against the DNA. The CDR3 is 8 residues long, counting both termini. Germline V gene data show CDR1 as SGHAT and CDR2 as FQNNGV.